The clone carrying this TCR beta chain showed up just a few times. There are 16 residues in the CDR3. The germline CDR1 and CDR2 sequences are SGHTA and FQGTGA. V was cut by 5 bases and J by 3 bases, with 17 bases left in between. The sample is drawn from a study of OX40 agonist ivuxolimab in advanced cancers. The overall study: Partial responses were achieved by three patients, one with hepatocellular carcinoma and two with cutaneous melanoma.

Sequenced by immunoSEQ multiplex PCR; TCRdb stores in-frame clones only, minus some. The table records some 80,000 clones, roughly 82% of them present only once. This rearrangement joins TRBV7-3 to TRBJ2-1, with D unresolved. The receptor comes from an adult with an advanced solid tumor such as melanoma, head and neck, liver or kidney cancer. This specimen consisted of CD4+ or CD8+ T cells sorted from blood, obtained in a trial of the OX40 agonist ivuxolimab. The CDR3 bases are TGTGCCAGCAGCCTACGGGCCGGGTCGGGCTACAATGAGCAGTTCTTC. This codes for CASSLRAGSGYNEQFF.